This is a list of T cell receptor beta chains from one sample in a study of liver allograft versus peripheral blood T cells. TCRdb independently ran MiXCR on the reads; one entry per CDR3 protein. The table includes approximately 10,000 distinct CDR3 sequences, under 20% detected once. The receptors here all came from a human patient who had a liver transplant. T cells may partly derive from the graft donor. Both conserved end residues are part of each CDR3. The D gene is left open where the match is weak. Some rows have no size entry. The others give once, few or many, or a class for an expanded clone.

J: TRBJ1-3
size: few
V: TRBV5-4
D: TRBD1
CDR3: CASSLQGAGGNTIYF
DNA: TGTGCCAGCAGCCTCCAGGGGGCCGGCGGAAACACCATATATTTT

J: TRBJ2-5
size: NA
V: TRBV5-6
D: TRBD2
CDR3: CASSSLAGVAETQYF
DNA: TGTGCCAGCAGCTCCCTAGCGGGGGTGGCAGAGACCCAGTACTTC

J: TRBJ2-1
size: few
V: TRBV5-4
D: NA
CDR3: CASSLDGGMNEQFF
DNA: TGTGCCAGCAGCTTGGATGGCGGGATGAATGAGCAGTTCTTC

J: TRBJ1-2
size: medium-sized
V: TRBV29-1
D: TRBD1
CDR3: CSVGGDRGIYGYTF
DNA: TGCAGCGTTGGGGGTGACAGGGGAATCTATGGCTACACCTTC

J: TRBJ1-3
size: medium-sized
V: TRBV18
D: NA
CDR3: CASSPTGRGSGNTIYF
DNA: TGTGCCAGCTCACCCACTGGACGGGGCTCTGGAAACACCATATATTTT

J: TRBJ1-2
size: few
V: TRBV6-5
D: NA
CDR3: CASRMLGEGYTF
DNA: TGTGCCAGCAGGATGCTGGGGGAAGGCTACACCTTC

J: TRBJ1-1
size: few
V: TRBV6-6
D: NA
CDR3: CASSMTGRTTEAFF
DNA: TGTGCCAGCTCGATGACAGGAAGGACCACTGAAGCTTTCTTT

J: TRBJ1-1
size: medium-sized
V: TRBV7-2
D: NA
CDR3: CASSPIHGAEAFF
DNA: TGTGCCAGCAGCCCTATTCACGGCGCTGAAGCTTTCTTT

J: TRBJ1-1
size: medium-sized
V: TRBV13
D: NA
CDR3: CASSPKVRSTEAFF
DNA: TGTGCCAGCAGCCCGAAGGTGCGGAGCACTGAAGCTTTCTTT

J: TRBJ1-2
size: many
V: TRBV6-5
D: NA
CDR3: CASSYSSREYGYTF
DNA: TGTGCCAGCAGTTACAGCAGTAGAGAATATGGCTACACCTTC

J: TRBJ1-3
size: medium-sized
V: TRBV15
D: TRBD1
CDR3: CATSTRDRVISGNTIYF
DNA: TGTGCCACCAGCACGCGGGACAGGGTAATCTCTGGAAACACCATATATTTT

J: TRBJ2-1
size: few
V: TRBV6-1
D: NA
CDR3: CASNLGGLSSYNEQFF
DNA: TGTGCCAGCAACTTAGGGGGGTTGAGCTCCTACAATGAGCAGTTCTTC

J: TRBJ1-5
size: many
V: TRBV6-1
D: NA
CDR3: CASSEGIGNQPQHF
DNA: TGTGCCAGCAGTGAAGGCATTGGTAATCAGCCCCAGCATTTT

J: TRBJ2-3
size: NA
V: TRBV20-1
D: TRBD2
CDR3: CSASGASGGSTDTQYF
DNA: TGCAGTGCTAGCGGGGCTAGCGGGGGGTCCACAGATACGCAGTATTTT

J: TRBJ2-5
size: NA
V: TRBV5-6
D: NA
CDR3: CASSLALGSQETQYF
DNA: TGTGCCAGCAGCTTGGCTCTGGGCTCGCAAGAGACCCAGTACTTC

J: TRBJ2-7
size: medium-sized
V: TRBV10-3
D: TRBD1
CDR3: CAISAISGGYEQYF
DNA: TGTGCCATCAGTGCAATATCAGGGGGCTACGAGCAGTACTTC

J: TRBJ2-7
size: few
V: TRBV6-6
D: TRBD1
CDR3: CAGRQGSSYEQYF
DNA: TGTGCCGGTCGACAGGGGTCTTCCTACGAGCAGTACTTC

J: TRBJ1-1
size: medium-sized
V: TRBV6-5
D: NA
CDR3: CAACRPNTEAFF
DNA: TGTGCCGCTTGTCGGCCCAACACTGAAGCTTTCTTT

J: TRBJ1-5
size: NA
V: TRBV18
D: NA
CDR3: CASSPPGGSNQPQHF
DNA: TGTGCCAGCTCACCACCGGGGGGATCCAATCAGCCCCAGCATTTT

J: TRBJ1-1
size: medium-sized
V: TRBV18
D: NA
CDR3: CASSQIGPGTEAFF
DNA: TGTGCCAGCTCCCAAATCGGTCCGGGGACTGAAGCTTTCTTT

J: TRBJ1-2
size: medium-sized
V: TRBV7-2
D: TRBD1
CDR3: CASSSETGGNGYTF
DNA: TGTGCCAGCAGCTCTGAGACAGGGGGCAATGGCTACACCTTC

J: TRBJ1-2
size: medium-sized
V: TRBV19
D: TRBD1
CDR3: CASIMTGADYGYTF
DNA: TGTGCCAGTATTATGACAGGGGCAGACTATGGCTACACCTTC

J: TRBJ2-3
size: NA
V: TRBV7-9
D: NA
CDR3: CASSLSGTDTQYF
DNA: TGTGCCAGCAGCTTATCAGGCACAGATACGCAGTATTTT

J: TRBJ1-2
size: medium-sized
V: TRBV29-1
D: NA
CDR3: CSVVRGANYGYTF
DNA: TGCAGCGTTGTACGGGGGGCTAACTATGGCTACACCTTC

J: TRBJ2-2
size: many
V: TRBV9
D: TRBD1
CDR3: CASSERQGHTGELFF
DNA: TGTGCCAGCAGCGAGAGACAGGGGCACACCGGGGAGCTGTTTTTT

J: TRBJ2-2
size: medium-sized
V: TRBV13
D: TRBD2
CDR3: CASSLPGTSGGKTGELFF
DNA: TGTGCCAGCAGCCTCCCCGGGACTAGCGGGGGAAAGACCGGGGAGCTGTTTTTT

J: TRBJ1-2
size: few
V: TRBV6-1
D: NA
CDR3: CASSLKPQGPPRGGYTF
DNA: TGTGCCAGCAGTCTTAAGCCTCAGGGACCGCCGAGAGGTGGCTACACCTTC

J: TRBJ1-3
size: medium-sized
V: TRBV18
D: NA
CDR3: CASSGDIGGSNTIYF
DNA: TGTGCCAGCTCGGGGGACATCGGAGGGAGCAACACCATATATTTT

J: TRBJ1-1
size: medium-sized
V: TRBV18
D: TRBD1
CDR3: CASSPDRGLSMAFF
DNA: TGTGCCAGCTCACCTGACAGGGGGCTTTCGATGGCTTTCTTT

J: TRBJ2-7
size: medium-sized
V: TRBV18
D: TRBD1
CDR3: CASSLDRVRYEQYF
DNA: TGTGCCAGCTCATTGGACAGGGTGAGGTACGAGCAGTACTTC

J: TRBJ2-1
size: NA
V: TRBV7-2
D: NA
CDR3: CASSLNSYNEQFF
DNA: TGTGCCAGCAGCTTGAACAGTTACAATGAGCAGTTCTTC

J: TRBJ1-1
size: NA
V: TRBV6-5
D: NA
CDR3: CASSHGGGMNTEAFF
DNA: TGTGCCAGCAGCCACGGCGGGGGTATGAACACTGAAGCTTTCTTT

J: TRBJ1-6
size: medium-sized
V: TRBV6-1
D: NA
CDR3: CASSHIVSSYNSPLHF
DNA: TGTGCCAGCAGCCATATCGTGAGCTCCTATAATTCACCCCTCCACTTT

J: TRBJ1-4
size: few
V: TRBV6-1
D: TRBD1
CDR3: CASNTGTDVEKLFF
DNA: TGTGCCAGCAACACCGGGACAGACGTTGAAAAACTGTTTTTT

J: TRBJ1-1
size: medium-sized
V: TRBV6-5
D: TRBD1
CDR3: CASSRTGVFVGTEAFF
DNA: TGTGCCAGTTCGAGGACAGGGGTCTTTGTTGGTACTGAAGCTTTCTTT

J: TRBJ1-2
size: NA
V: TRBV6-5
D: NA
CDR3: CASTEGSFYGYTF
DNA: TGTGCCAGCACGGAAGGGAGTTTCTATGGCTACACCTTC

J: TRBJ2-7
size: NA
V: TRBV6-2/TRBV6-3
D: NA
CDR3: CASTRRDNPYEQYF
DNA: TGTGCCAGCACCCGCCGGGACAATCCCTACGAGCAGTACTTC